The TCR beta chain under discussion was sequenced for a study of control samples from healthy donors and cancer patients. V was cut by 2 bases and J by 3 bases, with 10 bases left in between. CDR1 and CDR2 (germline): SGHTA, FQGNSA. The CDR3 sequence is 14 residues long. Generated by immunoSEQ multiplex PCR, the TCRdb table keeps only in-frame clones and is missing some. Among 65,000 to 85,000 clones listed, around 87% were seen once. The sample taken for sequencing was PBMCs. The receptor's source is a woman between 50 and 59 years old with head and neck cancer. The rearrangement uses TRBV7-2 and TRBJ1-1, with D tentatively TRBD1 (6 bases). CDR3: CASSLKGGDTEAFF. CDR3 bases: TGTGCCAGCAGCTTAAAGGGGGGGGACACTGAAGCTTTCTTT. Using reference TRBV7-2 and TRBJ1-1 for the parts outside the CDR3, the full variable domain is GAGVSQSPSNKVTEKGKDVELRCDPISGHTALYWYRQSLGQGLEFLIYFQGNSAPDKSGLPSDRFSAERTGGSVSTLTIQRTQQEDSAVYLCASSLKGGDTEAFFGQGTRLTVV.